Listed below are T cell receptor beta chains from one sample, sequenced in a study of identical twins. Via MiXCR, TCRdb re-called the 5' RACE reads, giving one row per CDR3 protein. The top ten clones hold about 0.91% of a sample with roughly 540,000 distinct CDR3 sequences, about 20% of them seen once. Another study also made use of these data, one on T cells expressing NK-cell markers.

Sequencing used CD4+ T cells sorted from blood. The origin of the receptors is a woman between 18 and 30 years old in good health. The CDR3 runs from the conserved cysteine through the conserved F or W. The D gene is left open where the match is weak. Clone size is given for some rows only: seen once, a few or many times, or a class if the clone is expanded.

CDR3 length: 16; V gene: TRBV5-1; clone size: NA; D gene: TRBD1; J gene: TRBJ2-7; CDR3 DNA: TGCGCCAGCAGCTTGGAACAGGGGTGGAGTAGTAACGAGCAGTACTTC; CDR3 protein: CASSLEQGWSSNEQYF
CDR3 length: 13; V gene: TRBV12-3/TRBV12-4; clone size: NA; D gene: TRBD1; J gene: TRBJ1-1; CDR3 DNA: TGTGCCAGCAGTCCGAGGGGGCGCACTGAAGCTTTCTTT; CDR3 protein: CASSPRGRTEAFF
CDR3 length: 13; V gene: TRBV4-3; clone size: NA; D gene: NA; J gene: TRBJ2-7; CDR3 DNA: TGCGCCAGCAGCCAAGAGTCGGGTGGGGAGCAGTACTTC; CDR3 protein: CASSQESGGEQYF
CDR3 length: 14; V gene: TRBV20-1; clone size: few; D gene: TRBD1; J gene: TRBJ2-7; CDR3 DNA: TGCAGTACAAGAAAGCAGGGGGTTCTCTACGAGCAGTACTTC; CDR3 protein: CSTRKQGVLYEQYF
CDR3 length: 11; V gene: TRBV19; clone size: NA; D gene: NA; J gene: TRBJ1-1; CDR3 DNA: TGTGCCAGTAGCCCCGGACAGACAGCTTTCTTT; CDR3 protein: CASSPGQTAFF
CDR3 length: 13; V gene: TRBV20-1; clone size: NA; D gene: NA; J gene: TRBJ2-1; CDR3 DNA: TGCAGCGCTCCTGAGGGGGGCTACAATGAGCAGTTCTTC; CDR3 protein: CSAPEGGYNEQFF
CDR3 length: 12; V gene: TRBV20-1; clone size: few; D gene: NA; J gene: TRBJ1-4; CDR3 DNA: TGCAGTGTGGAGGTCCCCAATGAAAAACTGTTTTTT; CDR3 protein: CSVEVPNEKLFF
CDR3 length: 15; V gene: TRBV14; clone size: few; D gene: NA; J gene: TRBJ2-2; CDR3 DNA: TGTGCCAGCAGCGGACCTAGGGGGTACACCGGGGAGCTGTTTTTT; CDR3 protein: CASSGPRGYTGELFF
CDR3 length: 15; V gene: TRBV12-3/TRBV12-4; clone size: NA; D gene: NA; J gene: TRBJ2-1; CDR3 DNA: TGTGCCAGCAGACTAAACGACAGATTCTACAATGAGCAGTTCTTC; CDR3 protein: CASRLNDRFYNEQFF
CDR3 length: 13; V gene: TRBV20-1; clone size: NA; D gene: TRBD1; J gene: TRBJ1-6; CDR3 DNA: TGCGTACGATCAAGGGGGCTTAATTCACCCCTCCACTTT; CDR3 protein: CVRSRGLNSPLHF
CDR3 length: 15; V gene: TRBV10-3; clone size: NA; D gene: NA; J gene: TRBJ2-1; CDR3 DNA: TGTGCCATCAGGAAGGAGGGTTTTTCCTACAATGAGCAGTTCTTC; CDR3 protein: CAIRKEGFSYNEQFF
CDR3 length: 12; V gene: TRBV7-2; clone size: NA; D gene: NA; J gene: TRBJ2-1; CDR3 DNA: TGTGCCAGCAGCAAGGACTACAATGAGCAGTTCTTC; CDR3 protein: CASSKDYNEQFF
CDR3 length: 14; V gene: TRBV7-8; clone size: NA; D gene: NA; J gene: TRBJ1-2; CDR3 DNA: TGTGCCAGCAGCCAAGACCGAAACTCCTATGGCTACACCTTC; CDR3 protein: CASSQDRNSYGYTF
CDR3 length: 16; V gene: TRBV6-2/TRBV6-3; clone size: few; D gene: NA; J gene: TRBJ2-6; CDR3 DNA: TGTGCCAGCAGTTACTCGAAGGGGGCTGGGGCCAACGTCCTGACTTTC; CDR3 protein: CASSYSKGAGANVLTF
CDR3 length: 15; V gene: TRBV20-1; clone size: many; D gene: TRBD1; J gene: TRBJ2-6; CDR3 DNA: TGCAGTGCTGGCACAGGGGAGCATGGGGCCAACGTCCTGACTTTC; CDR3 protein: CSAGTGEHGANVLTF
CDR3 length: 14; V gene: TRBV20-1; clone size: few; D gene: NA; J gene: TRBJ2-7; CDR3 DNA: TGCAGTGCTAGAGAGGTCCGGGGATGGAACGAGCAGTACTTC; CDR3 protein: CSAREVRGWNEQYF
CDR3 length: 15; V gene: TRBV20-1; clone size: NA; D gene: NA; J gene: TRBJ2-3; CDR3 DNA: TGCAGTGCTAGAGTTACGGGGGCCCCCAAGGGTACGCAGTATTTT; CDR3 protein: CSARVTGAPKGTQYF
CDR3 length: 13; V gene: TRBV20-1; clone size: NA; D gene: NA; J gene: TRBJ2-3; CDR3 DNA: TGCAGTGCCCAAGGGACTTACACAGATACGCAGTATTTT; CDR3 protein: CSAQGTYTDTQYF
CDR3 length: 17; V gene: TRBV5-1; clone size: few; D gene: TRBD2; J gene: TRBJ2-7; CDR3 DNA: TGCGCCAGCAGCTTCTTAGGAGCGGGAGGGGCGTCGGGCGAGCAGTACTTC; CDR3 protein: CASSFLGAGGASGEQYF
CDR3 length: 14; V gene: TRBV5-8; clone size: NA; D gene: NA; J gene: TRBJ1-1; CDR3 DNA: TGTGCCAGCAGCTTTGGGCAGGCCCGCGCTGAAGCTTTCTTT; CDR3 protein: CASSFGQARAEAFF
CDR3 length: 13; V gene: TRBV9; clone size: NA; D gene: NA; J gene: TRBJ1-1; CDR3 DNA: TGTGCCAGCAGCGAAGCACCGAACACTGAAGCTTTCTTT; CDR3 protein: CASSEAPNTEAFF
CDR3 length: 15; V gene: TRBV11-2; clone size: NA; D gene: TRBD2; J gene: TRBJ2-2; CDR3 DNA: TGTGCCAGCACCAAGCGGGAGAGCCACACCGGGGAGCTGTTTTTT; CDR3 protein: CASTKRESHTGELFF
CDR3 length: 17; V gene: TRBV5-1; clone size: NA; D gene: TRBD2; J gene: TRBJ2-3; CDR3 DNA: TGCGCCAGCAGCTCGAGGACCGGGACTAGGACCACAGATACGCAGTATTTT; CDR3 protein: CASSSRTGTRTTDTQYF
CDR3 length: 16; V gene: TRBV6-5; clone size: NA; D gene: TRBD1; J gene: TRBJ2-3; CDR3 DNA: TGTGCCAGCAGTTACTCCACCGGGACAGGGGTGGATACGCAGTATTTT; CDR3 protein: CASSYSTGTGVDTQYF
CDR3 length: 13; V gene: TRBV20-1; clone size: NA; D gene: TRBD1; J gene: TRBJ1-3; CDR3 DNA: TGCAGTGCTTCGGACAGGAGATCAAACACCATATATTTT; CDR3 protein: CSASDRRSNTIYF
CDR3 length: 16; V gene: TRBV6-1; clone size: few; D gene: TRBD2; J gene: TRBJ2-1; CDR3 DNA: TGTGCCAGCAGTTCCGCGACTAGCGCCGCCTACAATGAGCAGTTCTTC; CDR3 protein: CASSSATSAAYNEQFF
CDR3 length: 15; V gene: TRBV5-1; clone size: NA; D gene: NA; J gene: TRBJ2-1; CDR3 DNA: TGCGCCAGCAGGCAGGTTGGGCTAGCTCTCAATGAGCAGTTCTTC; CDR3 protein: CASRQVGLALNEQFF
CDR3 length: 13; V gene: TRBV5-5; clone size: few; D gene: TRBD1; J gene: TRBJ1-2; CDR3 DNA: TGTGCCAGCAGGATGGACAGGGTGGGCGGCTACACCTTC; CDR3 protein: CASRMDRVGGYTF